This passage covers 5 T cell receptor beta chains from one sample sequenced in a study of blood T cells in healthy people across ages. Primers used in a second PCR of roughly 6 to 11 cycles were a sample-barcoded 5' primer and a J-beta primer mix. TCRdb reprocessed the 5' RACE reads with MiXCR, giving one entry per CDR3 protein. This sample has about 1 million distinct CDR3 sequences, with more than 35% found just once. The sequenced sample consisted of blood. The receptor source for this set is a woman aged 55-70 years in good health.

The V call is TRBV27, the J call TRBJ2-6, with no clear D. This CDR3 is built from 16 residues. Germline assignment: CDR1 MNHEY and CDR2 SMNVEV (reference sequence). Trimming cost V 5 bases and J 1 base, with 12 bases left between them. The CDR3 nucleotides read TGTGCCAGCAGTCTACACCCGATGTCTGGGGCCAACGTCCTGACTTTC. Translating gives CASSLHPMSGANVLTF.

The gene calls are TRBV20-1 and TRBJ2-3; 11 bases match TRBD1. The ends lost 6 bases at V and 3 bases at J; junction bases unmatched: 5. The CDR3 has 14 residues. The V gene's germline CDR1 is DFQATT and CDR2 SNEGSKA (reference sequence). CDR3 sequence reads: CSATGTGGTDTQYF. The CDR3 coding sequence is TGCAGTGCAACTGGGACAGGGGGGACAGATACGCAGTATTTT.

The rearrangement links TRBV2 to TRBJ1-1; D may be TRBD1 (5 bases). This CDR3 is built from 14 residues. The germline gives CDR1 SNHLY, CDR2 FYNNEI. V was cut by 6 bases and J by 3 bases, with 14 bases left in between. This CDR3 is CASRGVEGYTEAFF. In DNA, the CDR3 is TGTGCCAGCAGGGGAGTTGAGGGGTACACTGAAGCTTTCTTT.

This clonotype was seen a few times. The chain's CDR3 is CASSQGPFSYNEQFF. The CDR3 DNA sequence: TGTGCCAGCAGTCAGGGTCCTTTCTCCTACAATGAGCAGTTCTTC. This chain uses TRBV6-2 or TRBV6-3 with TRBJ2-1; D might be TRBD1 (5 bases). The CDR3 contains 15 residues. Trimming shortened V by 5 bases and J by 0 bases, and 11 bases separated the two germline ends. CDR1 and CDR2 from the germline V gene are MNHEY and SVGEGT.

Worth noting for this clonotype: One junction end disagrees with the germline gene, perhaps due to a read error. The chain has TRBV6-6 and TRBJ2-5; D may be TRBD1 (8 bases). This CDR3 is 14 amino acids long. The germline CDR1 and CDR2 sequences are MNHNY and SVGAGI (reference sequence). This CDR3 is CACSKGQGGDEQYF. CDR3 nucleotide sequence: TGTGCCTGCAGTAAAGGACAGGGAGGGGATGAGCAGTACTTC.